This TCR beta chain was recorded in a study of shared clonotypes between healthy human individuals (dated by TCRdb to about 2020). Looking at the study overall: A few men and two women, aged 18 to 49 years, made up the cohort. Leukapheresis yielded between about 0.9 and 9.5 billion PBMCs per donor. For each donor, CD4 naive and CD4 memory were each run on three plates, CD8 naive on two plates, and CD8 memory on one plate. Libraries were prepared and TCR repertoires were sequenced by different laboratories using diverse techniques, in order to increase sequencing depth and limit assay-specific biases. Blood TCR repertoires of several healthy adults were deeply sequenced to estimate repertoire size and the extent of clonotype sharing between individuals.

Donors were healthy HIV-negative adults with no recently reported acute infections or vaccinations. Every donor was a Caucasian adult living in Nashville, Tennessee, USA. CD4+ T cells were enriched through magnetic negative selection, after which naive cells were positively selected on CD45RA and the remaining negative fraction served as the memory subset. After blood collection by leukapheresis, PBMCs were isolated using Ficoll-Histopaque density gradient centrifugation and then cryopreserved in the vapor phase of liquid nitrogen. Analytical flow cytometry was used to check the purity and quantity of every magnetically sorted T cell population. Each sorted fraction had its genomic DNA isolated and then quantified by UV absorbance on a Nanodrop 2000c. V has 1 base trimmed and J has 2 bases trimmed; junction bases matching no gene number 1. CDR3 length: 15 amino acids, cysteine to phenylalanine. Kept here is only the CDR3 DNA, which spans 45 bases and is read in frame from base 1. CDR1 and CDR2 were assigned from the germline V gene (reference sequence) as MNHEY and SMNVEV.

TCR CDR3 regions were amplified from genomic DNA by multiplex PCR using the deep immunoSEQ assay. For each cell subset, the extracted genomic DNA was distributed evenly across all wells of several immunoSEQ 96-well plates, and each plate served as one replicate. For sorted subsets, 200 ng of genomic DNA, equivalent to around 31,000 T cell genomes, went into each replicate PCR. Purified libraries were measured with a Qubit 3.0 fluorometer, size-checked on a Bioanalyzer 2100, and measured again with the KAPA Library Quantification kit. Every immunoSEQ 96-well plate was sequenced on a dedicated single-read 150-cycle Illumina NextSeq 550 flow cell. Under the source paper's analysis protocol: Because the immunoSEQ output held only junctional sequences and lacked quality scores, the filtering could not match the filtering applied to full-length reads. To assign V/J genes and CDR3, sequences were annotated against IMGT germline references using PyIR, a Python wrapper for IgBLAST v1.9. Reads were filtered out if the reads had weak V/J assignments (E-value above 1e-6), no CDR3, stop codons, out-of-frame junctions, or ambiguous translated residues. V3J clonotypes were defined by identical inferred V gene, J gene, and CDR3 amino acid sequence. To compute the percentage overlap between repertoires, the number of shared unique clonotypes was divided by the size of the smaller repertoire. Richness of each repertoire was evaluated using RTK rarefaction, the Chao1 estimator, and Recon v2.1 estimates of unobserved clonotypes. For all TCRbeta clonotypes obtained by the gDNA method from four donors, generation probabilities were computed with OLGA. TCRdb provides this immuneACCESS table in a form limited to in-frame rearrangements. Some clones are lacking; in checked studies, under half of them reflect an unresolved V gene, and why the rest are absent is not known. V and J calls and clone size follow that table, whereas D and trimming were derived from the DNA. In this sample the table shows roughly 1,500,000 clones, 95% to 99% of which occur a single time. The ten top clones hold 0.4% to 0.45% of the sample.

To note about this clone: There is no known antigen for this receptor. Base qualities are not recorded, but no much larger clone differs from it by a single base.

Beyond this particular receptor, the publication reports: Sampling was restricted to blood, and TCR repertoires in tissues likely differ from the TCR repertoires found in blood. Pairwise subsampling led to the expectation that sequencing depth would affect the degree of clonotype sharing among donors. Roughly 5% of naive CD4, 3.5% of naive CD8, roughly 2.5% of memory CD4, and 0.35% to 0.4% of memory CD8 clonotypes were shared across several donors. The genetic and exposure-history diversity represented was limited by the small number of donors. Estimated clonotype richness was generally larger for naive than for memory subsets. Clonotypes shared by all four sorted-subset donors showed higher generation probabilities than non-shared clonotypes. Rarefaction of sorted-subset datasets indicated incomplete sequencing despite the large sequencing depth.

Recombination joined TRBV27 with TRBJ2-3; 9 central bases correspond to TRBD1. This clonotype was sampled from a man aged 30 to 45 in good health. The sequencing input was naive CD4+ T cells sorted from blood. The cell subset or site label, read with the paper, signifies: CD45RA+ positively selected. The CDR3 region has the sequence CASSLWTGDTDTQYF. The sequenced DNA is TGTGCCAGCAGTTTATGGACAGGGGACACAGATACGCAGTATTTT.